One and the same sample provided the 15 T cell receptor beta chains below, sequenced in a study of blood T cell repertoires in COVID-19. TCRdb's copy holds only in-frame clones and misses some; the assay was immunoSEQ multiplex PCR. The sample shows about 45,000 clones, around 90% of them seen only once. Sequenced sample: peripheral blood. The origin of the receptors is a woman older than 75 in a cohort sampled during active or convalescent COVID-19.

The rearrangement links TRBV7-2 to TRBJ2-5; 14 bases align to TRBD2. The V gene's germline CDR1 is SGHTA and CDR2 FQGNSA. V shed 4 bases and J 2 bases; nucleotides not matched to a gene: 3. This CDR3 has 16 amino acids. The chain's CDR3 is CASSSGLAGGQETQYF. CDR3 sequence (DNA): TGTGCCAGCAGCTCCGGACTAGCGGGAGGTCAAGAGACCCAGTACTTC.

This chain connects TRBV30 to TRBJ1-4; tentative D call: TRBD1 (5 bases). This CDR3 spans 14 amino acids. Germline-derived CDR1 and CDR2 are GTSNPN and SVGIG (reference sequence). The V and J ends lost 5 bases and 2 bases respectively, with 12 bases between them. The CDR3 DNA follows: TGTGCCTGGGACCCTGGGGCTACTAATGAAAAACTGTTTTTT. It is translated as CAWDPGATNEKLFF.

The rearrangement joins TRBV21-1 to TRBJ1-5; the D call of TRBD1 is as the table states it, not checked on the DNA. TRBV21-1 is a pseudogene segment. The CDR3 contains 16 residues. The CDR3 loop is CASSKPAGTGDQPQHF. CDR3 bases: TGTGCCAGCAGCAAACCCGCCGGGACAGGGGATCAGCCCCAGCATTTT.

The table lists this clone with a count of one. The chain couples TRBV27 to TRBJ2-7; 8 bases align to TRBD1. V gave up 5 bases and J gave up 5 bases; unmatched junction bases: 5. The CDR3 runs to 13 residues. Germline CDR1 reads MNHEY; CDR2 reads SMNVEV (reference sequence). The CDR3 DNA reads TGTGCCAGCAGTCTCAGGGGGCTTAACGAGCAGTACTTC. Its translation is CASSLRGLNEQYF.

This chain joins TRBV5-1 and TRBJ1-2, with D maybe TRBD1 (6 bases). Trimming stripped 3 bases from V and 2 bases from J, with 8 bases between. This CDR3 is 13 amino acids long. Germline CDR1 reads SGHRS; CDR2 reads YFSETQ. The CDR3 reads CASSWDNNYGYTF. The CDR3 region has the DNA TGCGCCAGCAGCTGGGACAACAACTATGGCTACACCTTC.

The V gene is TRBV6-6, the J gene TRBJ2-1, with 8 bases matching TRBD2. The CDR3 runs 12 residues. Germline V CDR1 and CDR2: MNHNY, SVGAGI (reference sequence). The trim removed 5 bases at V and 10 bases at J, leaving 4 bases unmatched. The CDR3 nucleotides read TGTGCCAGCAGTACACTAGCGGAAGAGCAGTTCTTC. Encoded protein: CASSTLAEEQFF.

CDR3 protein: CASSAVTGGTDTQYF. Here the CDR3 DNA reads TGCGCCAGCAGCGCAGTGACAGGGGGCACAGATACGCAGTATTTT. The gene calls are TRBV5-1 and TRBJ2-3; 8 bases agree with TRBD1. The CDR3 consists of 15 residues. The J segment lost 1 base and the V segment lost 4 bases, leaving 5 bases of the junction unmatched. Germline loops: CDR1 SGHRS, CDR2 YFSETQ.

The chain joins TRBV11-3 to TRBJ2-7; 8 positions match TRBD2. The V gene's germline CDR1 is SGHNT and CDR2 YENEEA. The V gene end was trimmed by 1 base and the J gene end by 2 bases; junction bases not matched to a gene: 7. This CDR3 is 16 amino acids long. CDR3 nucleotide sequence: TGTGCCAGCAGCTTAGCGTTCGCGGGAGGTACCTACGAGCAGTACTTC. Protein: CASSLAFAGGTYEQYF.

The rearrangement joins TRBV3-1 (or the pseudogene TRBV3-2) to TRBJ1-2; no clear D gene. The CDR3 consists of 13 residues. Between the trimmed V and J ends, which lost 3 bases and 2 bases, there was a span of 7 bases. Germline CDR1 LGHDT, CDR2 YNNKEL (reference sequence). CDR3 in amino acids: CASSHGRNYGYTF. CDR3 DNA: TGTGCCAGCAGCCACGGCAGGAACTATGGCTACACCTTC.

This chain joins TRBV28 and TRBJ1-1, with no clear D. Germline V gene lookup returns CDR1 MDHEN and CDR2 SYDVKM. The CDR3 is 13 amino acids. V was pared by 3 bases and J by 0 bases, with 5 bases between. The CDR3, as DNA: TGTGCCAGCAGTTTCGGTATGAACACTGAAGCTTTCTTT. It is translated as CASSFGMNTEAFF.

This clone occurred a few times. The chain carries TRBV5-5 and TRBJ2-1, with 11 bases fitting TRBD1. The CDR3 is 16 residues long. The junction had 5 bases not matched to a gene; V was cut back by 1 base and J by 5 bases. Germline lookup yields CDR1 SGHKS and CDR2 YYEKEE (reference sequence). Written as DNA, the CDR3 is TGTGCCAGCAGCTTGAGAGGACAGGGGGCAGACAATGAGCAGTTCTTC. Residues: CASSLRGQGADNEQFF. The entire variable domain, with the rest obtained from reference TRBV5-5 and TRBJ2-1, is as follows: DAGVTQSPTHLIKTRGQQVTLRCSPISGHKSVSWYQQVLGQGPQFIFQYYEKEERGRGNFPDRFSARQFPNYSSELNVNALLLGDSALYLCASSLRGQGADNEQFFGPGTRLTVL.

The chain joins TRBV7-9 to TRBJ2-5; D ambiguous. This CDR3 is 14 amino acids long. V lost 5 bases, J lost 5 bases, and 15 bases lay in between. Germline lookup yields CDR1 SEHNR and CDR2 FQNEAQ (reference sequence). The CDR3 DNA is TGTGCCAGCAGCCTTAGCTTAGGCGTGGAGACCCAGTACTTC. It translates to CASSLSLGVETQYF.

The count of this clone is one. The chain uses TRBV11-3 and TRBJ2-5; perhaps TRBD2 as D (5 bases). V dropped 1 base and J dropped 5 bases, with 17 bases sitting between them. CDR3 length: 16 amino acids. Germline CDR1 SGHNT, CDR2 YENEEA. This CDR3 is CASSLGSSGWQETQYF. CDR3 bases: TGTGCCAGCAGCTTAGGGTCCTCGGGGTGGCAGGAGACCCAGTACTTC.

This chain connects TRBV10-3 to TRBJ2-2; D not resolved. Germline assignment: CDR1 ENHRY and CDR2 SYGVKD. Trimming left V 2 bases short and J 0 bases short, with 10 bases between. This CDR3 comprises 16 residues. The CDR3 reads CAISELTPSNTGELFF. The CDR3 DNA follows: TGTGCCATCAGTGAGCTGACACCTTCGAACACCGGGGAGCTGTTTTTT.

This clone was recorded only once. The V gene is TRBV24-1, the J gene TRBJ2-7; 7 nucleotides align to TRBD2. The CDR3 length is 15 residues. The germline V gene has CDR1 KGHDR and CDR2 SFDVKD. V shed 0 bases, J shed 6 bases, and the junction held 7 bases outside the gene matches. Written as DNA, the CDR3 is TGTGCCACCAGTGATTTGACTGGGGGGGGGTCCGAGCAGTACTTC. It translates to CATSDLTGGGSEQYF.